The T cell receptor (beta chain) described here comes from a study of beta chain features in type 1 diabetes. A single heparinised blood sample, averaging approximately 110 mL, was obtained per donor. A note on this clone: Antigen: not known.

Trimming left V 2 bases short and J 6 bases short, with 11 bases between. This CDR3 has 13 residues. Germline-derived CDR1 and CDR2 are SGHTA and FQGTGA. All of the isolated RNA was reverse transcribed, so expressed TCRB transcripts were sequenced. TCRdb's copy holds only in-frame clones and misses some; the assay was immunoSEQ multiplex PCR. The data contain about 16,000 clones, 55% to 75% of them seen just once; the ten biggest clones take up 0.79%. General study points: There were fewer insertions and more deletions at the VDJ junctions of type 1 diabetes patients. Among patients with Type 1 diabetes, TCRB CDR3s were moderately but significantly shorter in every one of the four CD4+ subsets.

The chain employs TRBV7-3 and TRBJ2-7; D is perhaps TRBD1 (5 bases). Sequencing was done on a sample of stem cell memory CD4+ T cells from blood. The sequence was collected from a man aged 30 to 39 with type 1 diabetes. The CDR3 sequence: CASSLQGGSEQYF. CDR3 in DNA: TGTGCCAGCAGCTTACAGGGCGGAAGCGAGCAGTACTTC.